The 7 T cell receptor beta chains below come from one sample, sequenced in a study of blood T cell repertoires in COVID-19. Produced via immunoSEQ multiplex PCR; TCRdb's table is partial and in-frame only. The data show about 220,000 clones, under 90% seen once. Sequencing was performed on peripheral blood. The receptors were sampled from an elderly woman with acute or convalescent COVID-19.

The CDR3 loop is CASRHRGGQPQHF. The CDR3 DNA is TGTGCCAGCAGGCACAGGGGAGGACAGCCCCAGCATTTT. The chain has TRBV27 and TRBJ1-5; TRBD1 matches at 7 bases. The trim removed 6 bases at V and 7 bases at J, leaving 6 bases unmatched. The germline CDR1 and CDR2 sequences are MNHEY and SMNVEV (reference sequence). This CDR3 has 13 amino acids.

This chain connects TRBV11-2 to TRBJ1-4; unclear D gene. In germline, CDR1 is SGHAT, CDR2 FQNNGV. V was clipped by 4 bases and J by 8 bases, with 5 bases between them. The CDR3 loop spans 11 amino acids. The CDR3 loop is CASSSTEKLFF. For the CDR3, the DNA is TGTGCCAGCAGCTCGACAGAAAAACTGTTTTTT.

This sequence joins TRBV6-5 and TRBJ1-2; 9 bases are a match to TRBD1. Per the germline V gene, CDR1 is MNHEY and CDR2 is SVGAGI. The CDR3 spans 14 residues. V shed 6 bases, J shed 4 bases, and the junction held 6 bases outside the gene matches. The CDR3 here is CASRVGQGIYGYTF. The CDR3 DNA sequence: TGTGCCAGCAGGGTAGGACAGGGGATCTATGGCTACACCTTC.

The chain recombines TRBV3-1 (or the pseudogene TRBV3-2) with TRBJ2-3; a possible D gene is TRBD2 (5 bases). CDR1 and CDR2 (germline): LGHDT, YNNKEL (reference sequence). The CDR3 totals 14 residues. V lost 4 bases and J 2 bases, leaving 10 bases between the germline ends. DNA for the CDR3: TGTGCCAGCAGCCGCCGCCGGGACACAGATACGCAGTATTTT. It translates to CASSRRRDTDTQYF.

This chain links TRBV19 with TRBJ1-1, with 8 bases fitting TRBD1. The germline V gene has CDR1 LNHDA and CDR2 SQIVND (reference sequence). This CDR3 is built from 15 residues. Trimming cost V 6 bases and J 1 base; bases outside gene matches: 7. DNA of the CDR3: TGTGCCAGTAGCGACAGGGGCAATTCGAACACTGAAGCTTTCTTT. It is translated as CASSDRGNSNTEAFF.

Here the CDR3 reads CASGRVLSPNQPQHF. As DNA, the CDR3 is TGTGCCAGCGGCCGGGTCCTCAGCCCCAATCAGCCCCAGCATTTT. J is TRBJ1-5 and V is TRBV2; no clear D. Germline-derived CDR1 and CDR2 are SNHLY and FYNNEI. The V end lost 8 bases, the J end lost 3 bases, and 17 bases lay between the germline ends. The CDR3 covers 15 residues.

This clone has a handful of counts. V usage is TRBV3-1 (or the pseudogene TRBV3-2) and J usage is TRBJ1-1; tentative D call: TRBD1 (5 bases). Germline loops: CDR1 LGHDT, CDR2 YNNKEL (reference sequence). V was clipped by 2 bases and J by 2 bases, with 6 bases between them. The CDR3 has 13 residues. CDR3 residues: CASSQTGNTEAFF. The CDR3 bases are TGTGCCAGCAGCCAAACAGGTAACACTGAAGCTTTCTTT.